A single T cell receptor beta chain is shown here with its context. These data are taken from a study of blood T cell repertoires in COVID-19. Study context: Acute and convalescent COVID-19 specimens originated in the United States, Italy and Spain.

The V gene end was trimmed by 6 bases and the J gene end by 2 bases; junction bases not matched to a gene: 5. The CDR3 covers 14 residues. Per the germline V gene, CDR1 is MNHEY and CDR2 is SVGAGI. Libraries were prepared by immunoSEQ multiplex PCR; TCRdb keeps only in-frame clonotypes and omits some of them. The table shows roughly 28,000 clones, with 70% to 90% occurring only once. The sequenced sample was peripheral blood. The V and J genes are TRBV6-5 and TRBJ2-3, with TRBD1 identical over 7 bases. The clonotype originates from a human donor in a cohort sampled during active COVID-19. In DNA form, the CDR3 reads TGTGCCAGCAGCATAGGGACAGTCACAGATACGCAGTATTTT. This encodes CASSIGTVTDTQYF.